This T cell receptor (beta chain) was recorded in a study of blood T cell repertoires in COVID-19. Turning to the study itself: Material from acute and convalescent COVID-19 was sourced from the United States, Italy and Spain.

Sequenced by immunoSEQ multiplex PCR; TCRdb stores in-frame clones only, minus some. This table holds under 150,000 clones, about 83% found once. The CDR3 runs to 17 residues. CDR1 SGHVS and CDR2 FQNEAQ come from the germline V gene. Trimming shortened V by 1 base and J by 2 bases, and 15 bases separated the two germline ends. The sample comprised peripheral blood. The TCR was taken from a human donor in a cohort sampled during active COVID-19. The V gene is TRBV7-8, the J gene TRBJ1-3; weak D call: TRBD1 (6 bases). CDR3 protein: CASSLGPPQGTGNTIYF. The CDR3 DNA is TGTGCCAGCAGCTTAGGCCCACCGCAGGGGACTGGAAACACCATATATTTT.